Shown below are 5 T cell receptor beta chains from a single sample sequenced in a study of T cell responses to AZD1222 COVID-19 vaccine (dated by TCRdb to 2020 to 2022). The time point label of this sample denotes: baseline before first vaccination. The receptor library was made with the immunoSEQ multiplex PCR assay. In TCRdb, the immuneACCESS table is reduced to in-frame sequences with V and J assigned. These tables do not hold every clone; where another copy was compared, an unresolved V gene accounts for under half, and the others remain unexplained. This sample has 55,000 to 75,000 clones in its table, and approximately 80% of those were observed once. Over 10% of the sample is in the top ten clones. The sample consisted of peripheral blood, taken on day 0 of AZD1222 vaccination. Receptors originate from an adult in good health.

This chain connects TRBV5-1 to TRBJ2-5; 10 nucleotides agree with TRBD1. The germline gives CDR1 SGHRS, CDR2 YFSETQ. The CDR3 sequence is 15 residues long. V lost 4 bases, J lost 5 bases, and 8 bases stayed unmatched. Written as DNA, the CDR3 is TGCGCCAGCAGCAAAATGGACAGGGGGGAGGAGACCCAGTACTTC. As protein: CASSKMDRGEETQYF.

CDR3 nucleotides: TGCGCCAGCAGCTTGGCCGGAAAGGGAGGGGCAGATACGCAGTATTTT. Protein sequence: CASSLAGKGGADTQYF. The chain joins TRBV5-1 to TRBJ2-3; TRBD2 matches at 7 bases. The CDR3 loop spans 16 amino acids. The germline gives CDR1 SGHRS, CDR2 YFSETQ. J lost 4 bases, V lost 0 bases, and 8 bases had no gene match.

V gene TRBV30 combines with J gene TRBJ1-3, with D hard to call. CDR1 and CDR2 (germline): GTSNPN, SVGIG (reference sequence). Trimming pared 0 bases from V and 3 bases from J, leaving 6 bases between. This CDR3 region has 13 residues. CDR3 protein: CAWSVLRGNTIYF. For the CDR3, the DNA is TGTGCCTGGAGTGTACTTCGTGGAAACACCATATATTTT.

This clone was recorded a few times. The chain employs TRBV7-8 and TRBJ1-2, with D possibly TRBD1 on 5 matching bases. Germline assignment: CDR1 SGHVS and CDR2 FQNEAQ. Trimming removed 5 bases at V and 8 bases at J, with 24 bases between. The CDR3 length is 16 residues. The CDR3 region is CASSPSAGNNYGGYTF. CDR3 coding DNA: TGTGCCAGCAGCCCCTCCGCAGGGAATAACTATGGCGGCTACACCTTC.

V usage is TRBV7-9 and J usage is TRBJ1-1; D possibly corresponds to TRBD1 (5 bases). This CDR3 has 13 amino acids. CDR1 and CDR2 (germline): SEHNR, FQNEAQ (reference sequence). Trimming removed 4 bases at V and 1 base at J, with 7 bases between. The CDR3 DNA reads TGTGCCAGCAGCTCCGGGGGGAACACTGAAGCTTTCTTT. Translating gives CASSSGGNTEAFF.